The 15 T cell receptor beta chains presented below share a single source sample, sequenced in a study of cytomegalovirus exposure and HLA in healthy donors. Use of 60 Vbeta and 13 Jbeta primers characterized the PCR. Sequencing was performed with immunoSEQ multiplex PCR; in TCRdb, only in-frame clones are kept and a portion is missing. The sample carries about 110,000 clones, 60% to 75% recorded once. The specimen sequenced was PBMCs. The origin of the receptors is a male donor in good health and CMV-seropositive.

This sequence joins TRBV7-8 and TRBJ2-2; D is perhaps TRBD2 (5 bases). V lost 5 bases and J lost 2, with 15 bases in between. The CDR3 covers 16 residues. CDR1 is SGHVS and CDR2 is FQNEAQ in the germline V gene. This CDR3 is CASSRGGRGNTGELFF. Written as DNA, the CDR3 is TGTGCCAGCAGCCGAGGCGGTCGGGGAAACACCGGGGAGCTGTTTTTT.

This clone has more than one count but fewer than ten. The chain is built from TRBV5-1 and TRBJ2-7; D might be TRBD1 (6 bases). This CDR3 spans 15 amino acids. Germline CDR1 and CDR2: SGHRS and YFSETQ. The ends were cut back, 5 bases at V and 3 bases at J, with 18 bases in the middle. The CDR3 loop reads CASRWGTYSNYEQYF. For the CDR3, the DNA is TGCGCCAGCAGGTGGGGGACATACTCGAACTACGAGCAGTACTTC.

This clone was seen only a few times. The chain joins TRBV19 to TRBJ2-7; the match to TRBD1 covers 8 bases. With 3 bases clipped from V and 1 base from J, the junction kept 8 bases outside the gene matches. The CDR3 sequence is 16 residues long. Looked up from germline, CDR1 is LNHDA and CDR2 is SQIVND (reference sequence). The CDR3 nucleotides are TGTGCCAGTAGTATGCGTGGACAGGGCCAGTCCTACGAGCAGTACTTC. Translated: CASSMRGQGQSYEQYF. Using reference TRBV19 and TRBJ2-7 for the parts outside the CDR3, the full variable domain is DGGITQSPKYLFRKEGQNVTLSCEQNLNHDAMYWYRQDPGQGLRLIYYSQIVNDFQKGDIAEGYSVSREKKESFPLTVTSAQKNPTAFYLCASSMRGQGQSYEQYFGPGTRLTVT.

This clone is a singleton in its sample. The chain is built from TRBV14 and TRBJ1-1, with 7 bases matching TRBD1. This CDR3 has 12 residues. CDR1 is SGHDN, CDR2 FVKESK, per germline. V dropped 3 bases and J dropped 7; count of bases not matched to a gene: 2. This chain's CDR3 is CASSHRTGEAFF. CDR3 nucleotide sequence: TGTGCCAGCAGCCATCGGACAGGTGAAGCTTTCTTT.

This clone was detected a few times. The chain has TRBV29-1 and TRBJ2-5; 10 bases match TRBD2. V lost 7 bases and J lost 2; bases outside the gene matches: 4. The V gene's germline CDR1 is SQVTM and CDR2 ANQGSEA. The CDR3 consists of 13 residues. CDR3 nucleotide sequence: TGCAGCGGGACTAGCGGAGGTCAAGAGACCCAGTACTTC. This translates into CSGTSGGQETQYF.

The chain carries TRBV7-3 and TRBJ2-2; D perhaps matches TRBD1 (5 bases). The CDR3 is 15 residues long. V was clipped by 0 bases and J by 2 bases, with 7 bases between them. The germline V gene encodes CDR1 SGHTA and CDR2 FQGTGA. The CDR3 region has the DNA TGTGCCAGCAGCTTAACGACAGACAACACCGGGGAGCTGTTTTTT. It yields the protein CASSLTTDNTGELFF.

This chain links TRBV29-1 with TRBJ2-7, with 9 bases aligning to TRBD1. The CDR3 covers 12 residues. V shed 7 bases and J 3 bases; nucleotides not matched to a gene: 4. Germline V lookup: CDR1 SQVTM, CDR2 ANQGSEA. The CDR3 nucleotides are TGCAGCGCAGGGACAGGGAGCTACGAGCAGTACTTC. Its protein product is CSAGTGSYEQYF.

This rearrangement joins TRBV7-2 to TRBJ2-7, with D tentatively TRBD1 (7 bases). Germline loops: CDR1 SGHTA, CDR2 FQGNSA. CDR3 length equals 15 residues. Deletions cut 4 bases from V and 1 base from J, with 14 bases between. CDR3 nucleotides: TGTGCCAGCAGCTCACGGGACAGCGGGTCCTACGAGCAGTACTTC. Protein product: CASSSRDSGSYEQYF.

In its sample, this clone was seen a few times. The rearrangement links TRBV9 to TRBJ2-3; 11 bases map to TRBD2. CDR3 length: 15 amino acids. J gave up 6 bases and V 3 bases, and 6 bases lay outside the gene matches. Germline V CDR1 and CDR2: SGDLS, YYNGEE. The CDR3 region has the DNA TGTGCCAGCAGCGAGGGGACTAGCGGTAGGGATACGCAGTATTTT. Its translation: CASSEGTSGRDTQYF.

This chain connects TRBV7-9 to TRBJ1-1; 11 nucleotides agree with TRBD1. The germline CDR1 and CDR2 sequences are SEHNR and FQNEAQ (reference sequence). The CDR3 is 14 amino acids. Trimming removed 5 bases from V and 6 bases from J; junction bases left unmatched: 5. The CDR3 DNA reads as TGTGCCAGCAGCAGGGGACAGGGGGAATCTGAAGCTTTCTTT. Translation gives CASSRGQGESEAFF.

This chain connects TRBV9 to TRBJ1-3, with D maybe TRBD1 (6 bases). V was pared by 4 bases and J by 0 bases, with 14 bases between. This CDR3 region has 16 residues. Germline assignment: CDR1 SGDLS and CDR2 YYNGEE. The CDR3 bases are TGTGCCAGCAGCCAGGGGAGGGGATACTCTGGAAACACCATATATTTT. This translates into CASSQGRGYSGNTIYF.

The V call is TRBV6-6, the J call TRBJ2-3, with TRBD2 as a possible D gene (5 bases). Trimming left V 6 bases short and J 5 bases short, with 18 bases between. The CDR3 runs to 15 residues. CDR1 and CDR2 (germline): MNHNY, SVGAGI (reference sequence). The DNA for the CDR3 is TGTGCCAGCAGCCTTAGGACTTCCCCTGGAGATACGCAGTATTTT. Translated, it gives CASSLRTSPGDTQYF.

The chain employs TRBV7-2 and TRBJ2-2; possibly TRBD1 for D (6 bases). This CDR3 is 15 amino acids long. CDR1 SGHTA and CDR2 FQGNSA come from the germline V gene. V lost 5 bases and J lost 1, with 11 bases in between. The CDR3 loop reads CASSPGTQNTGELFF. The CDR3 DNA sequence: TGTGCCAGCAGCCCAGGGACACAGAACACCGGGGAGCTGTTTTTT.

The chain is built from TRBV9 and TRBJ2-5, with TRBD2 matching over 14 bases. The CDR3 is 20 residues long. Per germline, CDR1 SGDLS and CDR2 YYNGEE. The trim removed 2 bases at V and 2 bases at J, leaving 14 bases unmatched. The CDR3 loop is CASSVGGRLAGGLGQETQYF. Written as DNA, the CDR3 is TGTGCCAGCAGCGTGGGGGGAAGACTAGCGGGAGGGTTGGGGCAAGAGACCCAGTACTTC.

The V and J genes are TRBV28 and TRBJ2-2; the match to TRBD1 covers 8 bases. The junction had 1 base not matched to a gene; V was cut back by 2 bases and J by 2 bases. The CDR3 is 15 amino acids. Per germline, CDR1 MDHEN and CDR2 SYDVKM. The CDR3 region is CASSLGQGNTGELFF. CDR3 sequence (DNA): TGTGCCAGCAGTTTAGGACAGGGTAACACCGGGGAGCTGTTTTTT. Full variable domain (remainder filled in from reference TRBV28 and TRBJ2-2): DVKVTQSSRYLVKRTGEKVFLECVQDMDHENMFWYRQDPGLGLRLIYFSYDVKMKEKGDIPEGYSVSREKKERFSLILESASTNQTSMYLCASSLGQGNTGELFFGEGSRLTVL.